Listed below are T cell receptor beta chains from one sample, sequenced in a study of a mutant IDH1 vaccine in newly diagnosed glioma. The protocol was immunoSEQ multiplex PCR, while the TCRdb copy is restricted to in-frame clones and leaves out a portion. The table includes over 55,000 clones, around 88% detected once. Sequenced material: peripheral blood mononuclear cells (PBMCs), taken from a glioma patient treated with radiotherapy, temozolomide or both. These receptors were taken from a woman between 18 and 29 years old with glioma. Some clones in this sample may be carry-over from other donors' samples. The CDR3 runs from the conserved cysteine through the conserved F or W. The order of the fields is J gene, clone size, D gene, V gene, CDR3 DNA, CDR3 protein. The D gene is left open where the match is weak. Not all rows give a size; the values are once, few, many and, for expanded clones, a class.

J gene: TRBJ2-3
clone size: -
D gene: -
V gene: TRBV13
CDR3 DNA: TGTGCCAGCAGGTGGGGCAGGGGTGGGGGCGCAGATACGCAGTATTTT
CDR3 protein: CASRWGRGGGADTQYF

J gene: TRBJ1-1
clone size: few
D gene: -
V gene: TRBV5-3
CDR3 DNA: TGTGCCAGAAGCGGGGCTGACAAGAACACTGAAGCTTTCTTT
CDR3 protein: CARSGADKNTEAFF

J gene: TRBJ1-2
clone size: -
D gene: -
V gene: TRBV9
CDR3 DNA: TGTGCCAGCAGCACGACCGAAGGGGGGGGGAACTATGGCTACACCTTC
CDR3 protein: CASSTTEGGGNYGYTF

J gene: TRBJ2-3
clone size: -
D gene: TRBD1
V gene: TRBV5-1
CDR3 DNA: TGCGCCAGCAGCTTGGCCAAGGGGGCGGGAGATACGCAGTATTTT
CDR3 protein: CASSLAKGAGDTQYF

J gene: TRBJ2-3
clone size: -
D gene: TRBD2
V gene: TRBV9
CDR3 DNA: TGTGCCAGCAGCCCCGGGACTAGCGGGGGGCCCGCGGGAGATACGCAGTATTTT
CDR3 protein: CASSPGTSGGPAGDTQYF

J gene: TRBJ2-3
clone size: -
D gene: -
V gene: TRBV4-3
CDR3 DNA: TGCGCCAGCAGCCCCAACGCACAGACTAGCACAGATACGCAGTATTTT
CDR3 protein: CASSPNAQTSTDTQYF

J gene: TRBJ1-5
clone size: -
D gene: TRBD1
V gene: TRBV9
CDR3 DNA: TGTGCCAGCAGCGTCGGACAGGGGGCAAATCAGCCCCAGCATTTT
CDR3 protein: CASSVGQGANQPQHF

J gene: TRBJ1-6
clone size: -
D gene: -
V gene: TRBV25-1
CDR3 DNA: TGTGCCAGCAGTGAAAACGGCGTGGCACCCCTCCACTTT
CDR3 protein: CASSENGVAPLHF

J gene: TRBJ2-5
clone size: -
D gene: -
V gene: TRBV29-1
CDR3 DNA: TGCAGCGTATTTCCGCGGGACACCCGGCGACGGCAAGAGACCCAGTACTTC
CDR3 protein: CSVFPRDTRRRQETQYF

J gene: TRBJ1-1
clone size: -
D gene: -
V gene: TRBV6-5
CDR3 DNA: TGTGCCAGCAAGCTTACAACGGGCACTGAAGCTTTCTTT
CDR3 protein: CASKLTTGTEAFF

J gene: TRBJ1-2
clone size: -
D gene: TRBD1
V gene: TRBV7-8
CDR3 DNA: TGTGCCAGCAGCTTAGGGACGGGCCAGGGGGGAGGCTACACCTTC
CDR3 protein: CASSLGTGQGGGYTF

J gene: TRBJ2-7
clone size: once
D gene: -
V gene: TRBV30
CDR3 DNA: TGTGCCTGGAGAAGTCCGAACATCTACGAGCAGTACTTC
CDR3 protein: CAWRSPNIYEQYF

J gene: TRBJ1-6
clone size: -
D gene: -
V gene: TRBV19
CDR3 DNA: TGTGCCAGTACTCAACAGGGAGGGAATTCACCCCTCCACTTT
CDR3 protein: CASTQQGGNSPLHF

J gene: TRBJ2-7
clone size: -
D gene: -
V gene: TRBV5-1
CDR3 DNA: TGCGCCAGCAGCTTGGCCGGCTCCTACACTTACGAGCAGTACTTC
CDR3 protein: CASSLAGSYTYEQYF

J gene: TRBJ1-5
clone size: -
D gene: TRBD1
V gene: TRBV7-9
CDR3 DNA: TGTGCCAGCAGCTCCTCAGGGGGGGAAGATCAGCCCCAGCATTTT
CDR3 protein: CASSSSGGEDQPQHF

J gene: TRBJ2-6
clone size: -
D gene: TRBD1
V gene: TRBV27
CDR3 DNA: TGTGCCAGCAGTCACAGGGGAGCAGGGGCCAACGTCCTGACTTTC
CDR3 protein: CASSHRGAGANVLTF